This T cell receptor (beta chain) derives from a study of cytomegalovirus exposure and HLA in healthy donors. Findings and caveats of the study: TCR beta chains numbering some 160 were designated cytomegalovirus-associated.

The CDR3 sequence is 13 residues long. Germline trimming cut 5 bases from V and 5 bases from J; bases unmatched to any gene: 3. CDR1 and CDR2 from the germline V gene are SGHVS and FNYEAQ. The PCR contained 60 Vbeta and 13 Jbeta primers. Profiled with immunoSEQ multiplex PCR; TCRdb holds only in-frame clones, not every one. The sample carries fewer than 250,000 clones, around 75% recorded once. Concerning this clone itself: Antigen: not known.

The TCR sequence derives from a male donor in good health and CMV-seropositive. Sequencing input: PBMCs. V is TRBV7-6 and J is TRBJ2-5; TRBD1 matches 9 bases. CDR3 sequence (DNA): TGTGCCAGCAGCCCACAGGGGGCGGAGACCCAGTACTTC. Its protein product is CASSPQGAETQYF. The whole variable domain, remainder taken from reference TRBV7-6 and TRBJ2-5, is GAGVSQSPRYKVTKRGQDVALRCDPISGHVSLYWYRQALGQGPEFLTYFNYEAQQDKSGLPNDRFSAERPEGSISTLTIQRTEQRDSAMYRCASSPQGAETQYFGPGTRLLVL.